The 32 T cell receptor beta chains listed next were all sequenced from one sample in a study of CD8+CD57+ T cells in acquired aplastic anemia. Template material for TCR beta VDJ and CDR3 profiling consisted of genomic DNA. Each CDR3 protein gets one entry after TCRdb re-called the reads with MiXCR. The sample includes 300,000 or so distinct CDR3 sequences, approximately 56% of them seen just once. Sequenced material: sorted CD4+, CD8+, or CD8+CD57+ T cells (not recorded which) from PBMCs. The receptor set was obtained from a human donor with severe aplastic anemia or a healthy control (not recorded which).

Ten or more counts support this clonotype. The chain employs TRBV12-3 or TRBV12-4 and TRBJ1-3; D gene unclear. Trimming left V 2 bases short and J 0 bases short, with 5 bases between. The CDR3 has 14 amino acids. The CDR3 coding sequence is TGTGCCAGCAGTTTAAGACACTCTGGAAACACCATATATTTT. Translation gives CASSLRHSGNTIYF.

This clonotype was recorded once. V gene TRBV25-1 combines with J gene TRBJ2-5; 11 nucleotides align to TRBD2. This CDR3 has 17 amino acids. CDR1 and CDR2 (germline): MGHDK, SYGVNS. V lost 2 bases to trimming and J lost 2 bases; unmatched junction nucleotides: 7. CDR3 residues: CASSEPGLAALQETQYF. The CDR3 bases are TGTGCCAGCAGTGAACCGGGACTAGCGGCACTTCAAGAGACCCAGTACTTC.

The V call is TRBV9, the J call TRBJ2-1; TRBD2 matches 8 bases. Germline CDR1 reads SGDLS; CDR2 reads YYNGEE. This CDR3 spans 15 amino acids. J gave up 9 bases and V 2 bases, and 10 bases lay outside the gene matches. CDR3 nucleotide sequence: TGTGCCAGCAGCGTGGGCGGGAGGAGAGTCGGTGAGCAGTTCTTC. Translating gives CASSVGGRRVGEQFF.

This clonotype was observed a handful of times. A much bigger clone sits one base away, suggesting this may be a read error. This sequence joins TRBV20-1 and TRBJ2-1; D is ambiguous. The CDR3 has 13 amino acids. CDR1 and CDR2 (germline): DFQATT, SNEGSKA (reference sequence). Trimming took off 1 base at V and 6 bases at J, with 10 bases between the two ends. CDR3 amino acids: CSARAYRCNEQFF. For the CDR3, the DNA is TGCAGTGCTAGAGCATACCGGTGCAATGAGCAGTTCTTC.

Points on this clonotype: This may stem from a read error, because a much larger clone lies one nucleotide away. The rearrangement uses TRBV18 and TRBJ2-7; D uncertain. Germline V CDR1 and CDR2: KGHSH, LQKENI. The CDR3 length is 13 residues. CDR3 sequence: CANSPQDGYEQYF. DNA of the CDR3: TGTGCCAACTCACCACAAGACGGCTACGAGCAGTACTTC.

This clonotype showed up just a few times. The genes are TRBV24-1 and TRBJ1-3; D is undetermined. Germline V CDR1 and CDR2: KGHDR, SFDVKD. The CDR3 extends over 14 amino acids. V was cut by 5 bases and J by 7 bases, with 14 bases left in between. CDR3 loop: CATSATDRDNTIYF. CDR3 DNA: TGTGCCACCAGTGCCACGGACCGAGACAACACCATATATTTT.

Many counts were recorded for this clonotype. The chain is built from TRBV20-1 and TRBJ1-4, with D possibly matching TRBD1 (5 bases). CDR3 size: 15 residues. Trimming pared 1 base from V and 7 bases from J, leaving 16 bases between. Germline CDR1 is DFQATT and CDR2 is SNEGSKA (reference sequence). The CDR3 protein is CSARARNPGGEKLFF. The CDR3 nucleotides are TGCAGTGCTAGAGCCCGGAATCCCGGGGGTGAAAAACTGTTTTTT.

This clonotype was seen a few times. This chain joins TRBV14 and TRBJ1-6; no reliable D call. The CDR3 has 14 residues. Between the trimmed V and J ends, which lost 0 bases and 1 base, there was a span of 1 base. CDR1 is SGHDN and CDR2 is FVKESK in the germline V gene. CDR3 loop: CASSQDSYNSPLHF. CDR3 coding DNA: TGTGCCAGCAGCCAAGATTCCTATAATTCACCCCTCCACTTT.

In the case of this clonotype: An end of the junction does not agree with germline; a read error may underlie this. The chain carries TRBV9 and TRBJ2-7; the D gene is possibly TRBD1 (8 bases). This CDR3 has 14 residues. The germline CDR1 and CDR2 sequences are SGDLS and YYNGEE. The CDR3 loop is CASSPRQGRGELYF. DNA of the CDR3: TGTGCCAGCAGCCCGCGACAGGGGAGGGGGGAGCTGTACTTC.

Here the CDR3 DNA reads TGTGCCAGCAGCTTAGGGGACAGGGTTTGGGATGGCTACACCTTC. Amino acid sequence: CASSLGDRVWDGYTF. The chain couples TRBV7-9 to TRBJ1-2, with 9 bases fitting TRBD1. The length of the CDR3 is 15 residues. From germline, CDR1 is SEHNR and CDR2 FQNEAQ (reference sequence). J lost 6 bases, V lost 1 base, and 6 bases had no gene match.

This clonotype was observed many times. The J gene is TRBJ1-2, the V gene TRBV2; TRBD1 aligns across 7 bases. The CDR3 length is 14 residues. V trimming: 0 bases; J trimming: 7 bases; junction bases outside the gene matches: 5. The germline V gene encodes CDR1 SNHLY and CDR2 FYNNEI. CDR3 nucleotide sequence: TGTGCCAGCAGTGAAGCCGGGACAGAGATTGGCTACACCTTC. Protein sequence: CASSEAGTEIGYTF.

This clonotype was detected ten times or more. The chain recombines TRBV11-2 with TRBJ1-6; 9 positions agree with TRBD1. The CDR3 consists of 16 residues. Germline CDR1 reads SGHAT; CDR2 reads FQNNGV. V lost 6 bases to trimming and J lost 10 bases; unmatched junction nucleotides: 13. This chain's CDR3 is CASSKDRGGGGSPLHF. DNA of the CDR3: TGTGCCAGCAGTAAGGACAGGGGAGGCGGTGGCTCACCCCTCCACTTT.

This clonotype has more than one count but fewer than ten. The CDR3 here is CASSQDGTGDTEAFF. CDR3 DNA sequence: TGCGCCAGCAGCCAAGATGGGACAGGGGACACTGAAGCTTTCTTT. The chain couples TRBV4-3 to TRBJ1-1; 10 bases fit TRBD1. Per germline, CDR1 LGHNA and CDR2 YSLEER. This CDR3 is 15 amino acids long. Trimming took 0 bases from V and 3 from J; bases not matched to a gene: 1.

The chain carries TRBV10-3 and TRBJ1-1, with a possible D match to TRBD1 (5 bases). With 9 bases removed from V and 5 bases from J, the gap between germline ends came to 13 bases. Germline values: CDR1 ENHRY, CDR2 SYGVKD. CDR3 length equals 12 residues. This chain's CDR3 is CAIGHSETEAFF. The CDR3 DNA reads as TGTGCCATTGGACACTCGGAGACTGAAGCTTTCTTT.

The genes are TRBV7-6 and TRBJ2-3; 7 nucleotides match TRBD2. The CDR3 has 15 amino acids. V lost 1 base to trimming and J lost 2 bases; unmatched junction nucleotides: 3. In germline, CDR1 is SGHVS, CDR2 FNYEAQ. The DNA of the CDR3 is TGTGCCAGCAGCTTAGGAGCGGGGAACACAGATACGCAGTATTTT. It specifies CASSLGAGNTDTQYF.

The rearrangement links TRBV2 to TRBJ2-7, with 9 nucleotides matching TRBD1. In germline, CDR1 is SNHLY, CDR2 FYNNEI. V trimming: 4 bases; J trimming: 4 bases; junction bases outside the gene matches: 5. CDR3 length equals 14 residues. The CDR3 coding sequence is TGTGCCAGCAGTGCCTCCGGACAGGGGTACGAGCAGTACTTC. As protein: CASSASGQGYEQYF.

This clonotype was seen a handful of times. The rearrangement uses TRBV19 and TRBJ2-5; 8 bases map to TRBD2. This CDR3 contains 16 residues. V trimming: 5 bases; J trimming: 5 bases; junction bases outside the gene matches: 13. The germline V gene has CDR1 LNHDA and CDR2 SQIVND (reference sequence). DNA for the CDR3: TGTGCCAGTAGTCTCCTTGGCGGGGGGCTGAGGGAGACCCAGTACTTC. Translation: CASSLLGGGLRETQYF.

V usage is TRBV20-1 and J usage is TRBJ2-3, with TRBD2 matching over 10 bases. V dropped 3 bases and J dropped 0; count of bases not matched to a gene: 9. Germline CDR1 is DFQATT and CDR2 is SNEGSKA (reference sequence). The CDR3 extends over 17 amino acids. CDR3 nucleotide sequence: TGCAGTGCTAGGGGTCAGCGGGAGGGATCTAGCACAGATACGCAGTATTTT. Amino acids: CSARGQREGSSTDTQYF.

The chain couples TRBV20-1 to TRBJ2-3; the D gene could be TRBD1 or TRBD2 (6 bases each). The CDR3 is made up of 14 amino acids. The germline V and J ends were trimmed by 3 bases and 2 bases, with 12 bases remaining between them. Germline lookup yields CDR1 DFQATT and CDR2 SNEGSKA (reference sequence). CDR3 coding DNA: TGCAGTGCTAGCAGGGGAGGCGACACAGATACGCAGTATTTT. This encodes CSASRGGDTDTQYF.

The CDR3 coding sequence is TGCGCCAGCAGCCAAGATGTGGCCCTCGAGCAGTACTTC. As protein: CASSQDVALEQYF. The rearrangement joins TRBV4-3 to TRBJ2-7; D gene unclear. Per the germline V gene, CDR1 is LGHNA and CDR2 is YSLEER. The CDR3 consists of 13 residues. Deletions cut 0 bases from V and 6 bases from J, with 9 bases between.

This clonotype was counted only a few times. The chain recombines TRBV7-9 with TRBJ1-1; D gene ambiguous. CDR1 is SEHNR and CDR2 is FQNEAQ in the germline V gene (reference sequence). The CDR3 spans 13 residues. V lost 5 bases to trimming and J lost 11 bases, with 18 bases between them. The chain's CDR3 is CASSHPGWARAFF. The DNA of the CDR3 is TGTGCCAGCAGCCACCCCGGGTGGGCGCGGGCTTTCTTT.

This clonotype was counted only a few times. The gene calls are TRBV12-3 or TRBV12-4 and TRBJ1-6; the D is unclear. V was shortened by 7 bases and J by 10 bases, with 17 bases between the two germline ends. This CDR3 spans 14 amino acids. The CDR3 region has the DNA TGTGCCAGCAATGCCGGGCCAGGAAACTCACCCCTCCACTTT. Translation: CASNAGPGNSPLHF.

V usage is TRBV5-1 and J usage is TRBJ1-2; D unresolved. This CDR3 has 14 amino acids. From germline, CDR1 is SGHRS and CDR2 YFSETQ. V shed 4 bases and J shed 0 bases, with 10 bases lying between them. The CDR3 nucleotides read TGCGCCAGCAGCAAGGACGGCACTAACTATGGCTACACCTTC. Amino acids: CASSKDGTNYGYTF. Complete variable domain (other parts from reference TRBV5-1 and TRBJ1-2): KAGVTQTPRYLIKTRGQQVTLSCSPISGHRSVSWYQQTPGQGLQFLFEYFSETQRNKGNFPGRFSGRQFSNSRSEMNVSTLELGDSALYLCASSKDGTNYGYTFGSGTRLTVV.

V gene TRBV12-3 or TRBV12-4 combines with J gene TRBJ1-6; TRBD1 agrees at 7 bases. Germline trimming cut 0 bases from V and 3 bases from J; bases unmatched to any gene: 2. The CDR3 length is 16 residues. The chain's CDR3 is CASSLARQGYNSPLHF. In nucleotides, the CDR3 is TGTGCCAGCAGTTTAGCGCGACAGGGCTATAATTCACCCCTCCACTTT.

The J gene is TRBJ2-1, the V gene TRBV20-1; 9 bases map to TRBD2. CDR1 is DFQATT, CDR2 SNEGSKA, per germline (reference sequence). CDR3 length: 16 residues. Trimming took 6 bases from V and 3 from J; bases not matched to a gene: 12. The CDR3 DNA reads TGCAGTGCCCTTACTCGCTCTAGCGGGATCTACAATGAGCAGTTCTTC. It translates to CSALTRSSGIYNEQFF.

Only one count was recorded for this clonotype. The rearrangement links TRBV7-9 to TRBJ2-5; D tentatively fits TRBD1 or TRBD2 (5 bases each). From germline, CDR1 is SEHNR and CDR2 FQNEAQ (reference sequence). V was shortened by 5 bases and J by 2 bases, with 15 bases between the two germline ends. CDR3 length: 15 amino acids. CDR3: CASSPRRGGQETQYF. The CDR3 nucleotides are TGTGCCAGCAGCCCCAGACGGGGCGGGCAAGAGACCCAGTACTTC.

The J gene is TRBJ2-2, the V gene TRBV5-1, with D possibly TRBD2 on 6 matching bases. Germline assignment: CDR1 SGHRS and CDR2 YFSETQ. The germline V and J ends were trimmed by 1 base and 6 bases, with 13 bases remaining between them. The CDR3 is made up of 15 amino acids. The CDR3: CASSLLPGEAGELFF. CDR3 sequence (DNA): TGCGCCAGCAGCTTGCTCCCGGGAGAAGCCGGGGAGCTGTTTTTT.

This clonotype was counted many times. This chain's CDR3 is CASNRQGAGRSSYNSPLHF. CDR3 sequence (DNA): TGTGCCAGTAACCGACAGGGGGCCGGTAGGAGCTCCTATAATTCACCCCTCCACTTT. The chain joins TRBV19 to TRBJ1-6; TRBD1 aligns across 10 bases. V lost 7 bases and J lost 0; bases outside the gene matches: 12. Germline V gene sequence: CDR1 LNHDA, CDR2 SQIVND (reference sequence). The CDR3 length is 19 residues.

This clonotype was seen just once. This sequence joins TRBV7-9 and TRBJ2-7; TRBD1 might be the D (6 bases). CDR1 SEHNR and CDR2 FQNEAQ come from the germline V gene (reference sequence). V gave up 5 bases and J gave up 4 bases, with 15 bases separating them. The CDR3 contains 14 residues. In nucleotides, the CDR3 is TGTGCCAGCAGCCGTGGGGGACAAACATACGAGCAGTACTTC. Translating it yields CASSRGGQTYEQYF.

There are many counts of this clonotype. The chain recombines TRBV9 with TRBJ2-5, with 8 positions matching TRBD1. V lost 4 bases to trimming and J lost 6 bases; unmatched junction nucleotides: 14. The CDR3 loop spans 16 amino acids. The germline CDR1 and CDR2 sequences are SGDLS and YYNGEE. CDR3 DNA sequence: TGTGCCAGCAGCTTAACGGCGGCAGGGGGCAAGAAGACCCAGTACTTC. This gives the protein CASSLTAAGGKKTQYF. Full variable domain (rest looked up from reference TRBV9 and TRBJ2-5): DSGVTQTPKHLITATGQRVTLRCSPRSGDLSVYWYQQSLDQGLQFLIQYYNGEERAKGNILERFSAQQFPDLHSELNLSSLELGDSALYFCASSLTAAGGKKTQYFGPGTRLLVL.

At least ten counts were recorded for this clonotype. The chain carries TRBV18 and TRBJ2-7; a possible D gene is TRBD2 (6 bases). From germline, CDR1 is KGHSH and CDR2 LQKENI. CDR3 size: 13 residues. V shed 3 bases and J shed 5 bases, with 11 bases lying between them. The CDR3 reads CASSPGGIDEQYF. CDR3 DNA: TGTGCCAGCTCACCTGGAGGGATTGACGAGCAGTACTTC.

This clonotype was counted once. This could be a read error, since a much larger clone is one nucleotide away. CDR3 loop: CASSYAEYNEQYF. In DNA, the CDR3 is TGTGCCAGCAGTTACGCTGAGTACAATGAGCAGTACTTC. The chain has TRBV6-5 and TRBJ2-7; no firm D call. CDR1 and CDR2 (germline): MNHEY, SVGAGI. The V end lost 2 bases, the J end lost 7 bases, and 12 bases lay between the germline ends. CDR3 length: 13 amino acids.